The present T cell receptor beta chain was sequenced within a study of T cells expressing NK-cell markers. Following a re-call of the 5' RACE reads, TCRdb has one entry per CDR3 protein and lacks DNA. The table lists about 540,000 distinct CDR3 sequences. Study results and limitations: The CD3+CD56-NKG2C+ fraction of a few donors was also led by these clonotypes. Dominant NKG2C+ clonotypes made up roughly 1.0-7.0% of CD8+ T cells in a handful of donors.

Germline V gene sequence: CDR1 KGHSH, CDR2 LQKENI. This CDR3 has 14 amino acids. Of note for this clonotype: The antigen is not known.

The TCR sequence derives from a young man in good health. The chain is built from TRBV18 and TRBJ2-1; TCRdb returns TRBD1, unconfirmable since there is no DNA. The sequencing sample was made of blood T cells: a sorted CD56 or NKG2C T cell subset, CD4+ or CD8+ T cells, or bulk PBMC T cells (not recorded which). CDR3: CASSGRQGNNEQFF.